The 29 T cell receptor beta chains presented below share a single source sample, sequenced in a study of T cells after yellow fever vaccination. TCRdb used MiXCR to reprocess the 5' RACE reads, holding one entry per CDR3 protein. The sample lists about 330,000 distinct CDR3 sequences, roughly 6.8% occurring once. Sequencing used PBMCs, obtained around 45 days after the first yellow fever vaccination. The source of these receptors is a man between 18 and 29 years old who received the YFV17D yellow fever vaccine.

Written as DNA, the CDR3 is TGTGCCAGCAGTCGGGGGCCTTTGGGGAACACTGAAGCTTTCTTT. Its protein is CASSRGPLGNTEAFF. The rearrangement links TRBV12-3 or TRBV12-4 to TRBJ1-1, with a tentative D call TRBD1 (6 bases). This CDR3 has 15 residues. Trimming removed 5 bases from V and 1 base from J, with 14 bases in between.

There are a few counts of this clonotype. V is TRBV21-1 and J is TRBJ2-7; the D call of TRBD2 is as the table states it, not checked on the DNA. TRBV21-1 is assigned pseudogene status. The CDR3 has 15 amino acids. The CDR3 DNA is TGTGCCAGCAGCTTATTAGCGGGCCTTCCTCGGGATCAGTACGTC. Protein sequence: CASSLLAGLPRDQYV.

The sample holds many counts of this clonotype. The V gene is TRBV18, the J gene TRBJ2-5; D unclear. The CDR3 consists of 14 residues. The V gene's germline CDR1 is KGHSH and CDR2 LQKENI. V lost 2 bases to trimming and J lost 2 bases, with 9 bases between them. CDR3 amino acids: CASSPSGWQETQYF. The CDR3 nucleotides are TGTGCCAGCTCACCATCGGGTTGGCAAGAGACCCAGTACTTC.

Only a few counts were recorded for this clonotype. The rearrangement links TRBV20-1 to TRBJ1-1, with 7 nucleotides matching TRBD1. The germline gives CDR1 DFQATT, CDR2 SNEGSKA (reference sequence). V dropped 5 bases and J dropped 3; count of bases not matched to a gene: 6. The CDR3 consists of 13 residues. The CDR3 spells CSAPTGPDTEAFF. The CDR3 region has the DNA TGCAGTGCTCCGACAGGGCCGGACACTGAAGCTTTCTTT.

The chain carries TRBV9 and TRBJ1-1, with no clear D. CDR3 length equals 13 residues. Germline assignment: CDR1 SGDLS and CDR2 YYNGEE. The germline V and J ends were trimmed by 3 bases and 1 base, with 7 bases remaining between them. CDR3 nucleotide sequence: TGTGCCAGCAGCGAGAGTTCGAACACTGAAGCTTTCTTT. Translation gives CASSESSNTEAFF.

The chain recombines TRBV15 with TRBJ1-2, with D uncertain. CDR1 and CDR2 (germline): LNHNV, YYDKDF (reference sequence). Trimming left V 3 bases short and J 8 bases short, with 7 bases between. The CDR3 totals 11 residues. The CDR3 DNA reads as TGTGCCACCAGCAGCCCCGAGGGCTACACCTTC. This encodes CATSSPEGYTF.

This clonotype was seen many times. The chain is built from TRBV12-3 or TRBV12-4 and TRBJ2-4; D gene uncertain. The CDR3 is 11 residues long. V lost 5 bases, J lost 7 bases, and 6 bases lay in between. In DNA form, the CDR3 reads TGTGCCAGCAGTCTGGACAACATTCAGTACTTC. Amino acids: CASSLDNIQYF.

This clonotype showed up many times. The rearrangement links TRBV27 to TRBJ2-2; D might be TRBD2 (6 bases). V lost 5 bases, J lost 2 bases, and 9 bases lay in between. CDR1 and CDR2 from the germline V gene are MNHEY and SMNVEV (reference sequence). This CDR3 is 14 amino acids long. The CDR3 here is CASSPGLNTGELFF. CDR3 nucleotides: TGTGCCAGCAGTCCGGGACTTAACACCGGGGAGCTGTTTTTT.

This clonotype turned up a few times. The CDR3 region is CASSLGSRISTEAFF. As DNA, the CDR3 is TGTGCCAGCAGTTTAGGGTCGCGAATCAGCACTGAAGCTTTCTTT. The chain couples TRBV12-3 or TRBV12-4 to TRBJ1-1; no firm D call. The length of the CDR3 is 15 residues. The germline V and J ends were trimmed by 1 base and 4 bases, with 13 bases remaining between them.

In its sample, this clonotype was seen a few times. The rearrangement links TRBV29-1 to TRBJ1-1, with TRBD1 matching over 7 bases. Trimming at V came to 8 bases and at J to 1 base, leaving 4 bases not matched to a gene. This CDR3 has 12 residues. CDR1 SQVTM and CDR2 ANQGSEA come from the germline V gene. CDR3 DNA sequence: TGCAGCCTTAGACAGGGGAACACTGAAGCTTTCTTT. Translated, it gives CSLRQGNTEAFF.

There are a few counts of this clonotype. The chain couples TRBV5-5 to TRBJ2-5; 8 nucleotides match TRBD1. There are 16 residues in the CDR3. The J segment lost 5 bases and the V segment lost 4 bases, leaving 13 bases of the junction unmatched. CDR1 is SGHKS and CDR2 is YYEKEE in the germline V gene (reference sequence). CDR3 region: CASSPGQGARMETQYF. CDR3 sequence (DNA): TGTGCCAGCAGCCCCGGCCAGGGGGCACGCATGGAGACCCAGTACTTC.

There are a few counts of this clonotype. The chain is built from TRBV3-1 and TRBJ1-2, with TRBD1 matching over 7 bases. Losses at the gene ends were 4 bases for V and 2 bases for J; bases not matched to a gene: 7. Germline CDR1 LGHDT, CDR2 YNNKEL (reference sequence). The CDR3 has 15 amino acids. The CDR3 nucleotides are TGTGCCAGCAGCCCGTCCGGGACAGCCAACTATGGCTACACCTTC. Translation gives CASSPSGTANYGYTF.

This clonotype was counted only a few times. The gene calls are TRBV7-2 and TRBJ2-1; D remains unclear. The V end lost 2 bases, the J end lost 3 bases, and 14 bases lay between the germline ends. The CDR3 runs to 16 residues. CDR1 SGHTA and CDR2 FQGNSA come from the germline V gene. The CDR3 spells CASSLRRLRDYNEQFF. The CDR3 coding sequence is TGTGCCAGCAGCTTAAGAAGGCTAAGAGACTACAATGAGCAGTTCTTC.

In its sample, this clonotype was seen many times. In DNA form, the CDR3 reads TGTGCCAGCAGCCCGGCCGGACAGGGGGTAGTAGAGACCCAGTACTTC. Amino acids: CASSPAGQGVVETQYF. The chain employs TRBV7-2 and TRBJ2-5; the match to TRBD1 covers 10 bases. V lost 5 bases, J lost 4 bases, and 10 bases stayed unmatched. Per germline, CDR1 SGHTA and CDR2 FQGNSA. This CDR3 region has 16 residues.

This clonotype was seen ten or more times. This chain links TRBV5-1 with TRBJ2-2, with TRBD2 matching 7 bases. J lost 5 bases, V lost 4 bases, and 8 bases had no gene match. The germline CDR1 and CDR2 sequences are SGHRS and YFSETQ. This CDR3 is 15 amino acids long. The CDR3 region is CASSGGDVKTGELFF. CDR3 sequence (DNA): TGCGCCAGCAGCGGGGGGGACGTGAAGACCGGGGAGCTGTTTTTT.

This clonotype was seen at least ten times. The CDR3 region is CASSQGNRGPYGYTF. The CDR3 DNA reads TGTGCCAGCAGCCAAGGGAACAGGGGTCCCTATGGCTACACCTTC. The gene calls are TRBV3-1 and TRBJ1-2, with 7 bases identical to TRBD1. Trimming cost V 1 base and J 4 bases; bases outside gene matches: 6. The CDR3 is 15 residues long. Germline values: CDR1 LGHDT, CDR2 YNNKEL (reference sequence).

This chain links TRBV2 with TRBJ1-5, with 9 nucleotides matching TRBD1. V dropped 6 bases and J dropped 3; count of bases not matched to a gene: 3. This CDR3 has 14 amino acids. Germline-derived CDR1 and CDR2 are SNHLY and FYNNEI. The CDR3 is CASSGTGSNQPQHF. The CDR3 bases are TGTGCCAGCAGCGGGACAGGGTCCAATCAGCCCCAGCATTTT.

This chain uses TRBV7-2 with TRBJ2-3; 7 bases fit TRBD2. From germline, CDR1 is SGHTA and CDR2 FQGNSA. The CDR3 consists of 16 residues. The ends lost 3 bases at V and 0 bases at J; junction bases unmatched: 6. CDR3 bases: TGTGCCAGCAGCTTCGAGCGGGGCCTAAGCACAGATACGCAGTATTTT. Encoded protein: CASSFERGLSTDTQYF.

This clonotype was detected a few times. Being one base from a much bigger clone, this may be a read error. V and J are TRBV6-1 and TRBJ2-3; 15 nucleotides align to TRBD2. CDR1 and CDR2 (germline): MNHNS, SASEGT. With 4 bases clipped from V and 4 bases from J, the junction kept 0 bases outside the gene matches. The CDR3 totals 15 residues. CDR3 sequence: CASSGTSGGADTQYF. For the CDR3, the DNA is TGTGCCAGCAGTGGGACTAGCGGGGGGGCAGATACGCAGTATTTT.

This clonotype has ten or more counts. CDR3 nucleotide sequence: TGTGCCAGCAGCCCCGCGGAGGCCGTGTTCACCTTC. It encodes CASSPAEAVFTF. The chain has TRBV12-3 or TRBV12-4 and TRBJ1-2; no clear D gene. V shed 6 bases and J shed 13 bases, with 18 bases lying between them. This CDR3 comprises 12 residues.

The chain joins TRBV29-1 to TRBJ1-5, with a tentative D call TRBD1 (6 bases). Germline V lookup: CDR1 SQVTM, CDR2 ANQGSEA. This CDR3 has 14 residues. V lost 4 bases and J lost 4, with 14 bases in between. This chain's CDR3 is CSVAFGGGNQPQHF. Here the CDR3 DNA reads TGCAGCGTTGCGTTCGGAGGGGGGAATCAGCCCCAGCATTTT.

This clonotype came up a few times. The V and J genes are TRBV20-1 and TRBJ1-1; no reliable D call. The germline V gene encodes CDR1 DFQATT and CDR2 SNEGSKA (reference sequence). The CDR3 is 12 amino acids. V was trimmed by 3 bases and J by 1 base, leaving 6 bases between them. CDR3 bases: TGCAGTGCTAGCCTGCGGAACACTGAAGCTTTCTTT. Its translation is CSASLRNTEAFF.

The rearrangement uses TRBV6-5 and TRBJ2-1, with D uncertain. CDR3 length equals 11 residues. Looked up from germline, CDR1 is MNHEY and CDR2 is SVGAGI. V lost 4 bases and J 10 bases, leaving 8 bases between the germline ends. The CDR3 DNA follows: TGTGCCAGCAGTTCAATCAGCGAGCAGTTCTTC. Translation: CASSSISEQFF.

CDR3 loop: CAIRSGAGNDEQFF. The DNA for the CDR3 is TGTGCCATCAGATCAGGTGCAGGTAACGATGAGCAGTTCTTC. The chain joins TRBV10-3 to TRBJ2-1; D gene ambiguous. V lost 6 bases to trimming and J lost 8 bases, with 17 bases between them. The CDR3 contains 14 residues. Germline V CDR1 and CDR2: ENHRY, SYGVKD.

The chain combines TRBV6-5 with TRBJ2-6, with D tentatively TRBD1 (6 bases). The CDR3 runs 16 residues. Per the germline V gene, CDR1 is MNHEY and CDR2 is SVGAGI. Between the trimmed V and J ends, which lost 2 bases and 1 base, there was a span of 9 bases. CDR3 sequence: CASSYGTPSGANVLTF. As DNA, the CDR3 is TGTGCCAGCAGTTACGGGACACCGTCTGGGGCCAACGTCCTGACTTTC.

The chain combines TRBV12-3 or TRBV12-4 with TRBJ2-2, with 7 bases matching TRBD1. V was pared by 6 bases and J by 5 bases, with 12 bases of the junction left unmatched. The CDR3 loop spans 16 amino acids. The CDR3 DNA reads TGTGCCAGCAGCTCAAAGACAGGGATGTATACCGGGGAGCTGTTTTTT. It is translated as CASSSKTGMYTGELFF.

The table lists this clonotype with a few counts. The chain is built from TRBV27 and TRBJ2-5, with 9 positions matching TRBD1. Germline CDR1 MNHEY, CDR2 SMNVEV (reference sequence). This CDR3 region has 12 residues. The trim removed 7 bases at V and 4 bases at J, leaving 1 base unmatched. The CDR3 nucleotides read TGTGCCAGCATGACAGGGGGAGAGACCCAGTACTTC. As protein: CASMTGGETQYF.

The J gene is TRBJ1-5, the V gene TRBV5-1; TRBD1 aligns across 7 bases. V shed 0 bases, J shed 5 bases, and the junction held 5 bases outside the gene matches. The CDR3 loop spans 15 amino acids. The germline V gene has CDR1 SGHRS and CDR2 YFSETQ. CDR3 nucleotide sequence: TGCGCCAGCAGCTTGGGGGACAGCGTAGATCAGCCCCAGCATTTT. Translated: CASSLGDSVDQPQHF.

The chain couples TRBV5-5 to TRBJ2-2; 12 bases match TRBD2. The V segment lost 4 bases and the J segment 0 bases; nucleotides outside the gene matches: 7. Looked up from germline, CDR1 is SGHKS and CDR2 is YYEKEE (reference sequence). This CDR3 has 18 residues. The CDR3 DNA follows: TGTGCCAGCAGCGGACTGACTAGCGGGGGCTCGAACACCGGGGAGCTGTTTTTT. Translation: CASSGLTSGGSNTGELFF.